This T cell receptor beta chain was documented in a study of T-cell reconstitution after alpha-beta-depleted transplantation in children. Notes on the study in general: One year after transplant, T-cell counts and diversity came mostly from newly produced T cells. At around two months after transplant, the alpha-beta T cells were reportedly derived from several hundred expanded clones that came from non-depleted graft cells. After transplant, high TCRbeta diversity at day 60 in some patients arose from surviving recipient T cells and thymic progenitors.

Unique molecular identifiers were incorporated when the TCRbeta library was constructed. Each CDR3 protein is one row after TCRdb ran MiXCR on the PCR reads. The repertoire holds 600,000 or so distinct CDR3 sequences, under 25% seen once, with 12% to 15% in the top ten. Notes on this clonotype: As yet, its antigen is unknown.

This material consisted of PBMCs, mostly from graft donor cells, taken 360 days after TCRalphabeta/CD19-depleted stem cell transplant. The source of this sequence is a boy in the first two years of life who had a stem cell transplant for acute myeloid leukemia, so the T cells may come from the graft donor.

Written as DNA, the CDR3 is TGTGCCAGCAGTTGGACAGGGTTTAACACTGAAGCTTTCTTT. It is translated as CASSWTGFNTEAFF. The chain employs TRBV12-3 or TRBV12-4 and TRBJ1-1; 8 nucleotides agree with TRBD1. The CDR3 contains 14 residues. V gave up 4 bases and J gave up 2 bases; unmatched junction bases: 3.